This T cell receptor beta chain was identified during a study of Ad26.COV2.S vaccination and SARS-CoV-2 variants. Study summary: A COV1001 Ad26.COV2.S trial-arm participant provided the sample. Ad26.COV2.S was injected intramuscularly once or twice, 56 days apart.

Method: immunoSEQ multiplex PCR; TCRdb's copy keeps in-frame clones and lacks some. Of roughly 380,000 clones in the sample, around 87% were seen once. The germline V gene encodes CDR1 MNHNY and CDR2 SVGAGI (reference sequence). The CDR3 consists of 15 residues. The V and J ends lost 0 bases and 6 bases, in that order; junction bases with no gene match: 1. Treatment indicated: around 19 received Ad26.COV2.S at low or high dose, single or two shots; about 5 received placebo; per-sample allocation not given. Material that was analyzed had been drawn on day 63 after the first vaccine or placebo injection.

Specimen: peripheral blood, collected in a trial of Ad26.COV2.S vaccine versus placebo. This sequence was found in a person between 18 and 60 years old who received the Ad26.COV2.S COVID-19 vaccine or a placebo. The gene calls are TRBV6-6 and TRBJ2-2; TRBD2 agrees at 10 bases. The CDR3 DNA is TGTGCCAGCAGTTACTCAGCGGGGGGGCCCGGGGAGCTGTTTTTT. As protein: CASSYSAGGPGELFF.